The 12 T cell receptor beta chains listed next were all sequenced from one sample in a study of blood T cells in healthy people across ages. Combining a sample-barcoded 5' primer with a J-beta primer mix, a second PCR ran for roughly 6 to 12 cycles. In TCRdb, the 5' RACE reads were re-called with MiXCR into one record per CDR3 protein. The table includes more than 650,000 distinct CDR3 sequences, about 26% detected once. In addition, the sample was reused for a study of T cells of mothers and their children.

Sequencing input: blood. The origin of the receptors is a boy younger than 18 in good health.

There are a few counts of this clonotype. This chain uses TRBV6-2 or TRBV6-3 with TRBJ2-5; 11 positions agree with TRBD2. The CDR3 is made up of 15 amino acids. Germline CDR1 MNHEY, CDR2 SVGEGT. The J segment lost 1 base and the V segment lost 6 bases, leaving 4 bases of the junction unmatched. This CDR3 reads CASRSGLAAQETQYF. CDR3 DNA: TGTGCCAGCAGATCGGGACTAGCGGCCCAAGAGACCCAGTACTTC.

The V call is TRBV5-5, the J call TRBJ2-1; a possible D gene is TRBD1 (6 bases). The CDR3 totals 15 residues. Germline V lookup: CDR1 SGHKS, CDR2 YYEKEE (reference sequence). Trimming shortened V by 4 bases and J by 0 bases, and 11 bases separated the two germline ends. CDR3 DNA: TGTGCCAGCAGCAACACAGGGAGCTCCTACAATGAGCAGTTCTTC. It encodes CASSNTGSSYNEQFF.

The rearrangement joins TRBV28 to TRBJ1-4, with D perhaps matching TRBD1 (6 bases). CDR3 length: 14 residues. In germline, CDR1 is MDHEN, CDR2 SYDVKM. Trimming took off 5 bases at V and 8 bases at J, with 15 bases between the two ends. The CDR3 DNA is TGTGCCAGCAGTGGGAATTTCAGGGGCGAAAAACTGTTTTTT. It specifies CASSGNFRGEKLFF. Using reference TRBV28 and TRBJ1-4 for the parts outside the CDR3, the full variable domain is DVKVTQSSRYLVKRTGEKVFLECVQDMDHENMFWYRQDPGLGLRLIYFSYDVKMKEKGDIPEGYSVSREKKERFSLILESASTNQTSMYLCASSGNFRGEKLFFGSGTQLSVL.

This clonotype was counted a few times. The chain employs TRBV7-3 and TRBJ2-2; possible D gene TRBD2, 6 bases. This CDR3 contains 14 residues. The germline V and J ends were trimmed by 3 bases and 14 bases, with 19 bases remaining between them. Germline CDR1 and CDR2: SGHTA and FQGTGA. Here the CDR3 DNA reads TGTGCCAGCAGCTTTACTCCGGGCTCCGGGGGACTGTTTTTT. Amino acids: CASSFTPGSGGLFF.

The chain recombines TRBV3-1 with TRBJ2-5; 8 positions agree with TRBD1. The J call may be mistaken, given a closer DNA end match to TRBJ2-1. Germline V lookup: CDR1 LGHDT, CDR2 YNNKEL (reference sequence). There are 15 residues in the CDR3. CDR3 nucleotide sequence: TGTGCCAGCAGTCAGACAGGGGCCCAATACAATGAGCAGTTCTTC. Its protein is CASSQTGAQYNEQFF.

The chain is built from TRBV4-3 and TRBJ2-5; D is unclear. The CDR3 sequence is 14 residues long. V shed 2 bases and J shed 4 bases, with 11 bases lying between them. Germline CDR1 LGHNA, CDR2 YSLEER. The CDR3 region has the DNA TGCGCCAGCAGCCAAACAGTGGGCACAGAGACCCAGTACTTC. It encodes CASSQTVGTETQYF.

This clonotype came up a few times. V and J are TRBV5-1 and TRBJ2-7, with 9 positions matching TRBD2. Germline loops: CDR1 SGHRS, CDR2 YFSETQ. The V segment lost 4 bases and the J segment 2 bases; nucleotides outside the gene matches: 10. CDR3 length equals 16 residues. CDR3 region: CASSNSRASGTYEQYF. CDR3 sequence (DNA): TGCGCCAGCAGCAACTCCCGGGCTAGCGGGACCTACGAGCAGTACTTC. The complete variable domain, with remaining parts taken from reference TRBV5-1 and TRBJ2-7, reads KAGVTQTPRYLIKTRGQQVTLSCSPISGHRSVSWYQQTPGQGLQFLFEYFSETQRNKGNFPGRFSGRQFSNSRSEMNVSTLELGDSALYLCASSNSRASGTYEQYFGPGTRLTVT.

This clonotype was counted a few times. This chain joins TRBV6-1 and TRBJ1-5; D unresolved. Germline CDR1 and CDR2: MNHNS and SASEGT. The CDR3 spans 15 residues. V lost 2 bases, J lost 6 bases, and 14 bases lay in between. This CDR3 is CASSESVVNGQPQHF. In DNA form, the CDR3 reads TGTGCCAGCAGTGAAAGTGTGGTCAACGGTCAGCCCCAGCATTTT.

The chain employs TRBV6-1 and TRBJ2-7, with TRBD1 matching 7 bases. The CDR3 sequence is 13 residues long. With V trimmed by 7 bases and J by 2 bases, 5 bases remained unmatched. Germline V gene sequence: CDR1 MNHNS, CDR2 SASEGT. The CDR3 sequence is CASMTGQTYEQYF. In nucleotides, the CDR3 is TGTGCCAGCATGACGGGACAGACCTACGAGCAGTACTTC.

This clonotype was counted between two and nine times. J is TRBJ2-7 and V is TRBV12-3 or TRBV12-4; tentative D call: TRBD2 (6 bases). Deletions cut 1 base from V and 3 bases from J, with 13 bases between. The length of the CDR3 is 15 residues. The CDR3, as DNA: TGTGCCAGCAGTTTAGGGGTTGCAGCGGGCTACGAGCAGTACTTC. Protein product: CASSLGVAAGYEQYF.

The table lists this clonotype with a few counts. The chain carries TRBV10-3 and TRBJ2-3, with 11 bases fitting TRBD2. The germline V gene encodes CDR1 ENHRY and CDR2 SYGVKD. V lost 6 bases and J lost 2; bases outside the gene matches: 1. The CDR3 totals 14 residues. This chain's CDR3 is CAIRLAGATDTQYF. In DNA, the CDR3 is TGTGCCATCAGACTAGCGGGGGCCACAGATACGCAGTATTTT.

In its sample, this clonotype was seen a few times. The chain couples TRBV9 to TRBJ2-1; 10 bases align to TRBD2. This CDR3 has 17 residues. V was clipped by 3 bases and J by 4 bases; unmatched bases: 10. Per the germline V gene, CDR1 is SGDLS and CDR2 is YYNGEE. CDR3 bases: TGTGCCAGCAGCGACCCTCCTTTAGCGGGGGGTTACAATGAGCAGTTCTTC. Translated: CASSDPPLAGGYNEQFF.